This T cell receptor beta chain was obtained from a study of shared clonotypes between healthy human individuals. The study's findings and limits: A handful of donors showed sharing of approximately 5% of naive CD4 clonotypes.

To note about this clone: Its cognate antigen is unknown.

The ends were cut back, 3 bases at V and 1 base at J, with 6 bases in the middle. The CDR3 contains 13 residues. Germline V gene lookup returns CDR1 LNHDA and CDR2 SQIVND (reference sequence). The protocol was immunoSEQ multiplex PCR, while the TCRdb copy is restricted to in-frame clones and leaves out a portion. The table records approximately 700,000 clones, around 78% of them present only once. V usage is TRBV19 and J usage is TRBJ1-1; D is undetermined. This clonotype originated in a woman in her 30s in good health. Sequenced material: memory CD4+ T cells sorted from blood. Subset in this sample: CD45RA-negative fraction. In DNA form, the CDR3 reads TGTGCCAGTAGTATCGGCGCGAACACTGAAGCTTTCTTT. It encodes CASSIGANTEAFF.